These 18 T cell receptor beta chains originate from one sample sequenced in a study of blood T cell repertoires in COVID-19. Here immunoSEQ multiplex PCR was the method, and the copy in TCRdb shows in-frame clones only, minus some. The table lists roughly 500,000 clones, 80% to 90% of them singletons, with 7% to 10% in the top ten. Material: PBMCs or T cells enriched from blood (not recorded which). These receptors came from a woman aged 60-75 years who had recovered from COVID-19.

The rearrangement uses TRBV30 and TRBJ1-3; 9 bases are shared with TRBD1. V dropped 1 base and J dropped 4; count of bases not matched to a gene: 8. Germline CDR1 is GTSNPN and CDR2 is SVGIG (reference sequence). The CDR3 contains 16 residues. This chain's CDR3 is CAWSARQGETGNTIYF. CDR3 coding DNA: TGTGCCTGGAGTGCTAGACAGGGGGAGACAGGAAACACCATATATTTT. Based on the CDR3 plus reference TRBV30 and TRBJ1-3, the full variable domain is SQTIHQWPATLVQPVGSPLSLECTVEGTSNPNLYWYRQAAGRGLQLLFYSVGIGQISSEVPQNLSASRPQDRQFILSSKKLLLSDSGFYLCAWSARQGETGNTIYFGEGSWLTVV.

J is TRBJ2-6 and V is TRBV18; 7 positions match TRBD1. CDR3 length equals 17 residues. The germline V gene encodes CDR1 KGHSH and CDR2 LQKENI. V lost 2 bases, J lost 0 bases, and 4 bases stayed unmatched. This CDR3 reads CASSPGTASSGANVLTF. The CDR3 bases are TGTGCCAGCTCACCAGGGACAGCAAGCTCTGGGGCCAACGTCCTGACTTTC.

The gene calls are TRBV9 and TRBJ1-2; D gene ambiguous. Germline V CDR1 and CDR2: SGDLS, YYNGEE. This CDR3 contains 12 residues. V lost 4 bases and J 1 base, leaving 5 bases between the germline ends. Written as DNA, the CDR3 is TGTGCCAGCAGCCTGAGTAACTATGGCTACACCTTC. Encoded protein: CASSLSNYGYTF.

This chain's CDR3 is CASSIAQLNQPQHF. For the CDR3, the DNA is TGTGCCAGTAGTATAGCACAGCTTAATCAGCCCCAGCATTTT. The rearrangement joins TRBV19 to TRBJ1-5; no clear D. V lost 1 base, J lost 4 bases, and 8 bases lay in between. This CDR3 comprises 14 residues. The germline gives CDR1 LNHDA, CDR2 SQIVND (reference sequence).

The chain combines TRBV24-1 with TRBJ1-2; TRBD1 might be the D (5 bases). Trimming cost V 3 bases and J 3 bases, with 7 bases left between them. Germline values: CDR1 KGHDR, CDR2 SFDVKD. The CDR3 has 13 residues. In DNA form, the CDR3 reads TGTGCCACCAGTGATCCGACAGACTATGGCTACACCTTC. Translated, it gives CATSDPTDYGYTF.

This clone was seen only a few times. V is TRBV10-2 and J is TRBJ1-3; 10 bases map to TRBD1. With 4 bases clipped from V and 4 bases from J, the junction kept 4 bases outside the gene matches. From germline, CDR1 is WSHSY and CDR2 SAAADI. The length of the CDR3 is 15 residues. In DNA form, the CDR3 reads TGCGCCAGCAGTGCGACAGGGGGCACGGGAAACACCATATATTTT. Protein sequence: CASSATGGTGNTIYF.

The chain combines TRBV24-1 with TRBJ1-5; 9 bases are a match to TRBD1. The germline V gene encodes CDR1 KGHDR and CDR2 SFDVKD. Trimming took 7 bases from V and 4 from J; bases not matched to a gene: 10. CDR3 length: 16 amino acids. The CDR3 DNA reads TGTGCCACCAGGGAAACAGGGGGCGAGGGAAATCAGCCCCAGCATTTT. This translates into CATRETGGEGNQPQHF.

The chain joins TRBV29-1 to TRBJ2-3; D unresolved. This CDR3 region has 14 residues. Germline lookup yields CDR1 SQVTM and CDR2 ANQGSEA. Between the trimmed V and J ends, which lost 4 bases and 2 bases, there was a span of 13 bases. CDR3 residues: CSVVETQATDTQYF. The CDR3 DNA reads as TGCAGCGTTGTTGAGACCCAGGCCACAGATACGCAGTATTTT.

CDR3 nucleotide sequence: TGTGCCGGCAGACAGGGGGCTGGGAACATTCAGTACTTC. It encodes CAGRQGAGNIQYF. The chain joins TRBV30 to TRBJ2-4; 10 positions match TRBD1. The trim removed 8 bases at V and 7 bases at J, leaving 8 bases unmatched. This CDR3 has 13 amino acids. Germline V gene sequence: CDR1 GTSNPN, CDR2 SVGIG (reference sequence).

The chain joins TRBV5-1 to TRBJ2-5; perhaps TRBD1 as D (6 bases). The germline V gene has CDR1 SGHRS and CDR2 YFSETQ. This CDR3 contains 15 residues. V lost 0 bases, J lost 5 bases, and 14 bases lay in between. CDR3 protein: CASSLANRDGETQYF. The CDR3 coding sequence is TGCGCCAGCAGCTTGGCCAACAGGGACGGGGAGACCCAGTACTTC.

V gene TRBV2 combines with J gene TRBJ1-6, with TRBD1 identical over 8 bases. V lost 3 bases and J lost 10; bases outside the gene matches: 11. Germline CDR1 SNHLY, CDR2 FYNNEI. The CDR3 spans 16 residues. CDR3 sequence reads: CASSERETGVRSPLHF. The CDR3 DNA is TGTGCCAGCAGTGAGAGGGAGACAGGGGTGCGGTCACCCCTCCACTTT.

The chain joins TRBV7-2 to TRBJ2-7; D gene ambiguous. The germline gives CDR1 SGHTA, CDR2 FQGNSA. V lost 1 base to trimming and J lost 2 bases, with 12 bases between them. This CDR3 contains 15 residues. CDR3 residues: CASSLVSRLTYEQYF. CDR3 coding DNA: TGTGCCAGCAGCTTAGTAAGCAGGTTAACCTACGAGCAGTACTTC. Using reference TRBV7-2 and TRBJ2-7 for the parts outside the CDR3, the full variable domain is GAGVSQSPSNKVTEKGKDVELRCDPISGHTALYWYRQSLGQGLEFLIYFQGNSAPDKSGLPSDRFSAERTGGSVSTLTIQRTQQEDSAVYLCASSLVSRLTYEQYFGPGTRLTVT.

This sequence joins TRBV6-5 and TRBJ1-6, with no clear D. The CDR3 consists of 15 residues. V was shortened by 4 bases and J by 11 bases, with 18 bases between the two germline ends. Germline CDR1 reads MNHEY; CDR2 reads SVGAGI. CDR3 DNA sequence: TGTGCCAGCAGTTTCCGACGGGGTGGGGAAGCACCCCTCCACTTT. This encodes CASSFRRGGEAPLHF.

The V and J genes are TRBV3-1 (or the pseudogene TRBV3-2) and TRBJ1-5; 10 nucleotides match TRBD1. Germline assignment: CDR1 LGHDT and CDR2 YNNKEL (reference sequence). The ends lost 4 bases at V and 5 bases at J; junction bases unmatched: 8. The CDR3 has 16 amino acids. For the CDR3, the DNA is TGTGCCAGCAGCCGAGGGACAGGGGAGAACCATCAGCCCCAGCATTTT. Encoded protein: CASSRGTGENHQPQHF.

This chain joins TRBV5-5 and TRBJ1-4; no clear D gene. The CDR3 is made up of 15 amino acids. CDR1 is SGHKS, CDR2 YYEKEE, per germline (reference sequence). V lost 1 base and J lost 4, with 11 bases in between. CDR3 residues: CASSLFNSLNEKLFF. The CDR3, as DNA: TGTGCCAGCAGCTTGTTTAACAGCCTTAATGAAAAACTGTTTTTT.

For the CDR3, the DNA is TGTGCCAGCTCCTGGACAGGGGATAACTATGGCTACACCTTC. Its translation: CASSWTGDNYGYTF. The gene calls are TRBV18 and TRBJ1-2; the match to TRBD1 covers 9 bases. The V gene's germline CDR1 is KGHSH and CDR2 LQKENI. Trimming at V came to 6 bases and at J to 1 base, leaving 3 bases not matched to a gene. The CDR3 extends over 14 amino acids.

This clone was recorded once. CDR3 loop: CASSLIAGNTEAFF. In nucleotides, the CDR3 is TGTGCCAGCAGCTTAATCGCGGGGAACACTGAAGCTTTCTTT. The chain couples TRBV7-8 to TRBJ1-1; D unresolved. Germline values: CDR1 SGHVS, CDR2 FQNEAQ. V was clipped by 2 bases and J by 1 base, with 8 bases between them. This CDR3 has 14 residues.

This clone has just a few counts. The gene calls are TRBV28 and TRBJ1-2; D may be TRBD1 (6 bases). This CDR3 has 13 amino acids. The ends were cut back, 6 bases at V and 3 bases at J, with 11 bases in the middle. Germline V gene lookup returns CDR1 MDHEN and CDR2 SYDVKM. DNA for the CDR3: TGTGCCAGCAGCTTGACAGGTCACTATGGCTACACCTTC. As protein: CASSLTGHYGYTF.